The clone carrying this TCR beta chain was counted a few times. Profiling relied on immunoSEQ multiplex PCR, and the TCRdb table lists in-frame clones only, not all of them. The top ten hold about 0.84% of the sample, which has 20,000 to 25,000 clones, 74% seen once. In germline, CDR1 is SGHAT, CDR2 FQNNGV. The CDR3 loop spans 14 amino acids. With 5 bases removed from V and 0 bases from J, the gap between germline ends came to 11 bases. This entry comes from a study of regulatory dendritic cells for organ transplantation. This TCR derives from a human donor in good health. V is TRBV11-2 and J is TRBJ2-7; possible D gene TRBD1, 6 bases. The sequenced sample was memory CD4+ T cells from blood. Subset noted: CD45RO+ memory T cells. Here the CDR3 reads CASSGIGGSYEQYF. In DNA, the CDR3 is TGTGCCAGCAGCGGCATAGGGGGCTCCTACGAGCAGTACTTC. Variable domain in full (rest from reference TRBV11-2 and TRBJ2-7): EAGVAQSPRYKIIEKRQSVAFWCNPISGHATLYWYQQILGQGPKLLIQFQNNGVVDDSQLPKDRFSAERLKGVDSTLKIQPAKLEDSAVYLCASSGIGGSYEQYFGPGTRLTVT.